These 30 T cell receptor beta chains share one sample of origin, sequenced in a study of long-term antiretroviral therapy in people with HIV. The assay, immunoSEQ v3.0, was run at survey level. Data came from immunoSEQ multiplex PCR; TCRdb stores just in-frame clones and leaves some out. The sample shows roughly 28,000 clones, about 95% of them seen only once. This sample comprised unsorted PBMCs, obtained roughly 6 years after starting antiretroviral therapy. These TCRs come from a man aged 25 to 40 with HIV.

V and J are TRBV11-3 and TRBJ2-7, with 11 nucleotides matching TRBD2. V gave up 5 bases and J gave up 1 base; unmatched junction bases: 10. The CDR3 totals 17 residues. CDR1 SGHNT and CDR2 YENEEA come from the germline V gene. The CDR3 loop is CASSPGSGLAASYEQYF. As DNA, the CDR3 is TGTGCCAGCAGCCCGGGGTCGGGACTAGCGGCATCCTACGAGCAGTACTTC.

This sequence joins TRBV29-1 and TRBJ2-7, with TRBD1 as a possible D gene (6 bases). Germline V gene lookup returns CDR1 SQVTM and CDR2 ANQGSEA. The CDR3 has 13 amino acids. Deletions cut 5 bases from V and 5 bases from J, with 16 bases between. CDR3 sequence: CSVLTGRVDEQYF. DNA of the CDR3: TGCAGCGTTTTGACAGGCCGGGTCGACGAGCAGTACTTC.

V usage is TRBV5-6 and J usage is TRBJ2-3, with D unclear. The CDR3 runs 12 residues. Between the trimmed V and J ends, which lost 4 bases and 3 bases, there was a span of 6 bases. CDR1 and CDR2 (germline): SGHDT, YYEEEE. CDR3 loop: CASSMGTDTQYF. DNA for the CDR3: TGTGCCAGCAGCATGGGGACAGATACGCAGTATTTT.

This chain joins TRBV27 and TRBJ2-3, with TRBD1 identical over 7 bases. CDR3 length: 16 amino acids. The germline V gene encodes CDR1 MNHEY and CDR2 SMNVEV (reference sequence). The J segment lost 3 bases and the V segment lost 3 bases, leaving 9 bases of the junction unmatched. In nucleotides, the CDR3 is TGTGCCAGCAGTTTCTTGGGTGAGGGGGCGACAGATACGCAGTATTTT. Translation gives CASSFLGEGATDTQYF.

J is TRBJ2-7 and V is TRBV7-8, with a weak D call TRBD2 (7 bases). The germline V gene has CDR1 SGHVS and CDR2 FQNEAQ. V lost 3 bases, J lost 5 bases, and 14 bases lay in between. This CDR3 is 14 amino acids long. CDR3 coding DNA: TGTGCCAGCAGCTTGGGGGGGGCGCCCCACGAGCAGTACTTC. Residues: CASSLGGAPHEQYF.

The chain uses TRBV7-9 and TRBJ2-1; 7 positions agree with TRBD2. Germline CDR1 reads SEHNR; CDR2 reads FQNEAQ (reference sequence). With 1 base clipped from V and 9 bases from J, the junction kept 9 bases outside the gene matches. The CDR3 has 15 residues. The CDR3 sequence is CASSLVGLGRTEQFF. CDR3 nucleotides: TGTGCCAGCAGCTTAGTAGGACTAGGCCGTACTGAGCAGTTCTTC.

The chain joins TRBV10-3 to TRBJ1-6; D not certain. V lost 8 bases and J lost 7, with 6 bases in between. This CDR3 comprises 11 residues. CDR1 and CDR2 (germline): ENHRY, SYGVKD. Here the CDR3 reads CAIGKNSPLHF. The CDR3 coding sequence is TGTGCCATCGGTAAAAATTCACCCCTCCACTTT.

The rearrangement joins TRBV5-1 to TRBJ2-5; 13 bases are shared with TRBD2. CDR1 and CDR2 (germline): SGHRS, YFSETQ. With V trimmed by 1 base and J by 2 bases, 11 bases remained unmatched. The CDR3 totals 19 residues. For the CDR3, the DNA is TGCGCCAGCAGCTTGCAGGCTACTAGCGGGGGGGGACCACAAGAGACCCAGTACTTC. Translated, it gives CASSLQATSGGGPQETQYF.

The chain links TRBV11-1 to TRBJ2-3, with D perhaps matching TRBD1 (5 bases). Per the germline V gene, CDR1 is SGHAT and CDR2 is FQDESV (reference sequence). Trimming stripped 3 bases from V and 6 bases from J, with 10 bases between. The CDR3 runs to 13 residues. In nucleotides, the CDR3 is TGTGCCAGCAGCTTCCGCGACAGCGATACGCAGTATTTT. Its protein product is CASSFRDSDTQYF.

The J gene is TRBJ1-1, the V gene TRBV7-2; perhaps TRBD1 as D (6 bases). Trimming cost V 3 bases and J 4 bases, with 15 bases left between them. In germline, CDR1 is SGHTA, CDR2 FQGNSA. The CDR3 is 15 amino acids. CDR3 in amino acids: CASSFKGVTGTEAFF. The CDR3 bases are TGTGCCAGCAGCTTTAAGGGGGTGACGGGCACTGAAGCTTTCTTT.

The chain carries TRBV27 and TRBJ1-3; D remains ambiguous. V gave up 8 bases and J gave up 15 bases, with 14 bases separating them. The CDR3 sequence is 10 residues long. Germline-derived CDR1 and CDR2 are MNHEY and SMNVEV (reference sequence). This chain's CDR3 is CASDCGGTYF. For the CDR3, the DNA is TGTGCCAGCGATTGCGGTGGAACATATTTT.

The chain carries TRBV2 and TRBJ2-2; no definite D call. V was trimmed by 3 bases and J by 3 bases, leaving 8 bases between them. Germline-derived CDR1 and CDR2 are SNHLY and FYNNEI. This CDR3 contains 14 residues. In DNA, the CDR3 is TGTGCCAGCAGTGACCTGGCAGACACCGGGGAGCTGTTTTTT. It is translated as CASSDLADTGELFF. The whole variable domain, remainder taken from reference TRBV2 and TRBJ2-2, is EPEVTQTPSHQVTQMGQEVILRCVPISNHLYFYWYRQILGQKVEFLVSFYNNEISEKSEIFDDQFSVERPDGSNFTLKIRSTKLEDSAMYFCASSDLADTGELFFGEGSRLTVL.

The V call is TRBV30, the J call TRBJ1-1; D not certain. V gave up 5 bases and J gave up 7 bases, with 20 bases separating them. The CDR3 is 14 amino acids. Per germline, CDR1 GTSNPN and CDR2 SVGIG (reference sequence). In nucleotides, the CDR3 is TGTGCCTGGGATGGACTATTTGGAGGGAGTGAAGCTTTCTTT. Translation: CAWDGLFGGSEAFF. The whole variable domain, remainder taken from reference TRBV30 and TRBJ1-1, is SQTIHQWPATLVQPVGSPLSLECTVEGTSNPNLYWYRQAAGRGLQLLFYSVGIGQISSEVPQNLSASRPQDRQFILSSKKLLLSDSGFYLCAWDGLFGGSEAFFGQGTRLTVV.

V gene TRBV9 combines with J gene TRBJ2-5, with D possibly TRBD1 on 6 matching bases. Trimming cost V 3 bases and J 5 bases, with 17 bases left between them. This CDR3 is 15 amino acids long. CDR1 is SGDLS and CDR2 is YYNGEE in the germline V gene. This CDR3 is CASSDRTGFWETQYF. CDR3 in DNA: TGTGCCAGCAGCGATAGAACAGGGTTCTGGGAGACCCAGTACTTC.

The CDR3 bases are TGTGCCAGCAGCCAGGACCTAGGGCCCCGAGGTCATACGCAGTATTTT. Its translation: CASSQDLGPRGHTQYF. The J gene is TRBJ2-3, the V gene TRBV4-2; D call uncertain. This CDR3 comprises 16 residues. V was shortened by 3 bases and J by 7 bases, with 20 bases between the two germline ends. Germline V gives CDR1 LGHNA, CDR2 YNFKEQ.

This clone was recorded once. This chain uses TRBV9 with TRBJ2-1, with D unclear. The V end lost 4 bases, the J end lost 4 bases, and 18 bases lay between the germline ends. Germline CDR1 SGDLS, CDR2 YYNGEE. This CDR3 contains 16 residues. As DNA, the CDR3 is TGTGCCAGCAGCTCTGGGTCCTCTAAAGGGTACAATGAGCAGTTCTTC. Translating gives CASSSGSSKGYNEQFF.

V is TRBV4-1 and J is TRBJ2-3, with D maybe TRBD1 (5 bases). V lost 2 bases, J lost 3 bases, and 18 bases lay in between. The V gene's germline CDR1 is MGHRA and CDR2 YSYEKL. This CDR3 is 17 amino acids long. The DNA for the CDR3 is TGCGCCAGCAGCCAACTGATGACAGCCCAGAGGACAGATACGCAGTATTTT. This gives the protein CASSQLMTAQRTDTQYF.

The CDR3 reads CASSLDGRSPLHF. The CDR3 DNA reads TGTGCCAGCAGCTTGGATGGTCGGTCACCCCTCCACTTT. This chain joins TRBV7-3 and TRBJ1-6; no reliable D call. Germline V lookup: CDR1 SGHTA, CDR2 FQGTGA. The V end was cut by 3 bases, the J end by 10 bases, with 10 bases between. The CDR3 is 13 amino acids. The whole variable domain, filled in from reference TRBV7-3 and TRBJ1-6, reads GAGVSQTPSNKVTEKGKYVELRCDPISGHTALYWYRQSLGQGPEFLIYFQGTGAADDSGLPNDRFFAVRPEGSVSTLKIQRTERGDSAVYLCASSLDGRSPLHFGNGTRLTVT.

This chain joins TRBV7-8 and TRBJ2-1, with 14 bases lining up with TRBD2. CDR1 SGHVS and CDR2 FQNEAQ come from the germline V gene. This CDR3 is built from 16 residues. The V gene end was trimmed by 5 bases and the J gene end by 9 bases; junction bases not matched to a gene: 9. CDR3 nucleotides: TGTGCCAGCAGCCCAAAGACTAGCGGGGGGGCCATTGAGCAGTTCTTC. It encodes CASSPKTSGGAIEQFF.

The chain recombines TRBV7-2 with TRBJ2-7; 7 bases line up with TRBD2. Unmatched junction bases numbered 11, after V lost 0 bases and J lost 0 bases. Germline CDR1 and CDR2: SGHTA and FQGNSA. The CDR3 has 18 amino acids. The CDR3 DNA sequence: TGTGCCAGCAGCTTAGCGAGCCGACTAGCCGCCAGCTCCTACGAGCAGTACTTC. The encoded protein is CASSLASRLAASSYEQYF.

This rearrangement joins TRBV2 to TRBJ2-2; TRBD2 matches 7 bases. Germline trimming cut 4 bases from V and 3 bases from J; bases unmatched to any gene: 5. There are 15 residues in the CDR3. CDR1 is SNHLY and CDR2 is FYNNEI in the germline V gene. In nucleotides, the CDR3 is TGTGCCAGCAGTGGGGCTAGCGGACACACCGGGGAGCTGTTTTTT. It codes for CASSGASGHTGELFF.

On this clone: A read error may account for a junction end that differs from germline. The rearrangement links TRBV7-7 to TRBJ2-1; 7 nucleotides align to TRBD2. Looked up from germline, CDR1 is SSHAT and CDR2 is FNYEAQ (reference sequence). The CDR3 loop spans 14 amino acids. The chain's CDR3 is CASSPSSGYNEQFF. The CDR3 nucleotides read TGTGCTAGCAGCCCGTCTAGCGGATACAATGAGCAGTTCTTC.

The rearrangement links TRBV5-4 to TRBJ2-5, with a possible D match to TRBD2 (7 bases). Trimming pared 0 bases from V and 4 bases from J, leaving 16 bases between. The CDR3 loop spans 16 amino acids. Germline CDR1 SGHNT, CDR2 YYREEE (reference sequence). The CDR3 here is CASSLAGGRGLETQYF. DNA for the CDR3: TGTGCCAGCAGCTTGGCCGGGGGGCGCGGGTTAGAGACCCAGTACTTC.

This chain connects TRBV18 to TRBJ1-6, with D maybe TRBD1 (5 bases). The CDR3 totals 17 residues. With 3 bases removed from V and 0 bases from J, the gap between germline ends came to 12 bases. Germline assignment: CDR1 KGHSH and CDR2 LQKENI. CDR3 coding DNA: TGTGCCAGCTCACCCTATAGACAGAGCTCCTATAATTCACCCCTCCACTTT. It encodes CASSPYRQSSYNSPLHF.

The chain links TRBV7-2 to TRBJ1-2; the match to TRBD1 covers 7 bases. The CDR3 runs 15 residues. Losses at the gene ends were 0 bases for V and 3 bases for J; bases not matched to a gene: 4. The germline V gene has CDR1 SGHTA and CDR2 FQGNSA. The CDR3 here is CASSLARDRHYGYTF. Here the CDR3 DNA reads TGTGCCAGCAGCTTAGCTAGGGACAGACACTATGGCTACACCTTC.

This sequence joins TRBV10-3 and TRBJ2-3; D not resolved. The CDR3 covers 11 residues. Deletions cut 0 bases from V and 6 bases from J, with 1 base between. Germline assignment: CDR1 ENHRY and CDR2 SYGVKD. The CDR3 spells CAISESDTQYF. In DNA form, the CDR3 reads TGTGCCATCAGTGAGTCGGATACGCAGTATTTT.

This sequence joins TRBV10-1 and TRBJ2-3; weak D call: TRBD2 (6 bases). Germline V lookup: CDR1 WNHNN, CDR2 SYGVQD (reference sequence). The CDR3 sequence is 14 residues long. Trimming took off 2 bases at V and 1 base at J, with 7 bases between the two ends. The CDR3 bases are TGCGCCAGCAGTGAGGGCGGGGGCACAGATACGCAGTATTTT. Translated: CASSEGGGTDTQYF.

V usage is TRBV12-5 and J usage is TRBJ1-1, with 7 bases fitting TRBD1. The V gene's germline CDR1 is LGHNT and CDR2 FRNRAP. V gave up 7 bases and J gave up 4 bases; unmatched junction bases: 6. This CDR3 is 13 amino acids long. CDR3 bases: TGTGCTAGTGCCACACAGGGGTTCACTGAAGCTTTCTTT. The encoded protein is CASATQGFTEAFF.

The rearrangement joins TRBV30 to TRBJ1-5; D not certain. Per the germline V gene, CDR1 is GTSNPN and CDR2 is SVGIG (reference sequence). The V gene lost 0 bases and the J gene lost 0 bases, with 6 bases spanning the gap. This CDR3 region has 14 residues. CDR3 nucleotides: TGTGCCTGGAGTGTACTAAGTAGCAATCAGCCCCAGCATTTT. Translated, it gives CAWSVLSSNQPQHF.

The chain links TRBV10-2 to TRBJ1-5; D call uncertain. CDR3 length: 16 amino acids. The V end lost 2 bases, the J end lost 5 bases, and 16 bases lay between the germline ends. Germline values: CDR1 WSHSY, CDR2 SAAADI. The CDR3 DNA reads TGCGCCAGCAGTGAGAATCGGTCTGGACGGCATCAGCCCCAGCATTTT. This translates into CASSENRSGRHQPQHF.